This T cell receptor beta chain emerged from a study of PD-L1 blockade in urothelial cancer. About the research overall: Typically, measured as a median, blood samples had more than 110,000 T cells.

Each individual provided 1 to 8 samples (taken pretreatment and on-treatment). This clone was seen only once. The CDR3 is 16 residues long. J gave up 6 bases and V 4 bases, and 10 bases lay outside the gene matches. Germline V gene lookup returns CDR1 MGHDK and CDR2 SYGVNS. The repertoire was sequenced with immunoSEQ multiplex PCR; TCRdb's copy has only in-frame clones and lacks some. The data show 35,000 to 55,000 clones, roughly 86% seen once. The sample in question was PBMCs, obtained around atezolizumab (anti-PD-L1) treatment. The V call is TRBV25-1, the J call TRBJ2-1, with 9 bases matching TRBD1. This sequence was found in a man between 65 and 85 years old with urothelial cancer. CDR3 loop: CASSGSDRGSSNEQFF. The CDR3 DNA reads TGTGCCAGCAGTGGGTCGGACAGGGGCTCGAGCAATGAGCAGTTCTTC.